The rows below give T cell receptor beta chains drawn from one sample of a study of T-cell memory formation after mild COVID-19. TCRdb ran MiXCR on the 5' RACE reads and lists one entry per CDR3 protein. Seen here are around 510,000 distinct CDR3 sequences, roughly a fifth observed once, and the top ten hold 7.5% to 9.5%. The specimen sequenced was PBMCs or a T cell subset sorted from them (not recorded which). The origin of the receptors is an adult woman who had mild COVID-19 (a few samples of this study predate the infection). Cell type and time point are not known. Both conserved end residues are part of each CDR3. The D gene is left open where the match is weak. Clone size is given for some rows only: seen once, a few or many times, or a class if the clone is expanded.

many,TRBV5-1,TRBJ2-3,TRBD2,TGCGCCAGCGCGGGGGGGTTGGATACGCAGTATTTT,CASAGGLDTQYF
few,TRBV7-9,TRBJ1-2,TRBD1,TGTGCCAGCAGCGATGGGGGGGACAGCAACTATGGCTACACCTTC,CASSDGGDSNYGYTF
few,TRBV20-1,TRBJ2-1,.,TGCAGTGCTAGTACCAGACCCAAAGGCTACAATGAGCAGTTCTTC,CSASTRPKGYNEQFF
.,TRBV6-1,TRBJ1-2,.,TGTGCCAGCGGAGGGGAGTGGGAATGGGATGGCTACACCTTC,CASGGEWEWDGYTF
.,TRBV5-1,TRBJ2-3,.,TGCGCCAGCAGCTTGGACCCGGTTGCAGATACGCAGTATTTT,CASSLDPVADTQYF
.,TRBV9,TRBJ2-3,.,TGTGCCAGCAGCGTAGGTGCGGGGAGCACAGATACGCAGTATTTT,CASSVGAGSTDTQYF
.,TRBV12-3/TRBV12-4,TRBJ2-1,.,TGTGCCAGCAGTGCCACGGGAAGGAGCTACAATGAGCAGTTCTTC,CASSATGRSYNEQFF
few,TRBV12-3/TRBV12-4,TRBJ2-1,TRBD2,TGTGCCAGCAGTTGGGCACTAGCGGAGTGGGGTTTGTCCTACAATGAGCAGTTCTTC,CASSWALAEWGLSYNEQFF
.,TRBV4-1,TRBJ1-3,TRBD1,TGCGCCAGCAGCCAAGACTACAGGGGGCGCGGAAACACCATATATTTT,CASSQDYRGRGNTIYF
few,TRBV4-1,TRBJ2-7,.,TGCGCCAGCAGCCAAGAGGGGTCAGCCGTCTACGAGCAGTACTTC,CASSQEGSAVYEQYF
.,TRBV12-3/TRBV12-4,TRBJ1-1,.,TGTGCCAGCACCACCCCGTGGGGCACTGAAGCTTTCTTT,CASTTPWGTEAFF
.,TRBV10-3,TRBJ1-1,.,TGTGCCATCAGTTTCCAGGGGCCGGGCACTGAAGCTTTCTTT,CAISFQGPGTEAFF
.,TRBV2,TRBJ2-3,TRBD2,TGTGCCAGCAGTGAGACAATCGGCGGGGGGGAGACAGATACGCAGTATTTT,CASSETIGGGETDTQYF
.,TRBV2,TRBJ1-3,TRBD1,TGTGCCAGCCTCCGGGACAGGACTTCTGGAAACACCATATATTTT,CASLRDRTSGNTIYF
.,TRBV7-2,TRBJ2-3,TRBD2,TGTGCCAGCAGCCACCACCCCGGGGGGGCAGGAACAGATACGCAGTATTTT,CASSHHPGGAGTDTQYF
few,TRBV20-1,TRBJ1-3,.,TGCAGTGCCCCTCAGGGCTCTGGAAACACCATATATTTT,CSAPQGSGNTIYF
.,TRBV6-2/TRBV6-3,TRBJ2-3,.,TGTGCCAGCAGTCCTTTAGGCCGTCAGACCACAGATACGCAGTATTTT,CASSPLGRQTTDTQYF
few,TRBV6-1,TRBJ2-7,.,TGTGCCAGCAGTGAATTCGGGCGGTCCTACGAGCAGTACTTC,CASSEFGRSYEQYF
.,TRBV19,TRBJ1-1,.,TGTGCCAGTAGTATAGCTTGGGACCTTCTCACTGAAGCTTTCTTT,CASSIAWDLLTEAFF
few,TRBV29-1,TRBJ2-5,.,TGCAGCGGGGGGCGGCGGAGCGGGCGAGAGACCCAGTACTTC,CSGGRRSGRETQYF
many,TRBV29-1,TRBJ2-1,TRBD2,TGCAGCGCGGGACTAGCGGGGGGTTACAATGAGCAGTTCTTC,CSAGLAGGYNEQFF
.,TRBV30,TRBJ1-1,.,TGTGCCTGGATAAAGAATCGGGCTGAAGCTTTCTTT,CAWIKNRAEAFF
few,TRBV12-3/TRBV12-4,TRBJ2-7,.,TGTGCCAGCAGTTTGGACGGGAGAGCCTACGAGCAGTACTTC,CASSLDGRAYEQYF
few,TRBV5-4,TRBJ2-7,.,TGTGCCAGCAGCCCGCGAGACGCAGGAAGCTCCTACGAGCAGTACTTC,CASSPRDAGSSYEQYF
.,TRBV20-1,TRBJ2-3,.,TGCAGTGCTAGCTTCACCGGACGGACTAGCACAGATACGCAGTATTTT,CSASFTGRTSTDTQYF
.,TRBV27,TRBJ1-5,TRBD1,TGTGCCAGCAAAAGAGAAGGGACAGGCAATCAGCCCCAGCATTTT,CASKREGTGNQPQHF
few,TRBV6-2/TRBV6-3,TRBJ2-7,.,TGTGCCAGCAGTTCGTACGGGGGAGTCTACGAGCAGTACTTC,CASSSYGGVYEQYF
.,TRBV7-6,TRBJ2-3,.,TGTGCCAGCAGCTCCGGTGTAGGGTTGGATACGCAGTATTTT,CASSSGVGLDTQYF
few,TRBV27,TRBJ2-5,.,TGTGCCAGCAGTTCGGCCGGACTGGGCAGGGAGACCCAGTACTTC,CASSSAGLGRETQYF
.,TRBV19,TRBJ1-5,.,TGTGCCAGTAGTAGAAGACGGGGTTATAGCAATCAGCCCCAGCATTTT,CASSRRRGYSNQPQHF
few,TRBV30,TRBJ2-1,TRBD2,TGTGCCTGGATCCCCCTTGGGAGCGGGAGCATCAATGAGCAGTTCTTC,CAWIPLGSGSINEQFF
.,TRBV12-3/TRBV12-4,TRBJ2-2,TRBD2,TGTGCCACCAAGAACCCGGGACTAGAGAACACCGGGGAGCTGTTTTTT,CATKNPGLENTGELFF
few,TRBV7-3,TRBJ2-2,.,TGTGCCAGCACCAATGGGGCCGGGGAGCTGTTTTTT,CASTNGAGELFF
few,TRBV20-1,TRBJ2-3,.,TGCAGTCCTACAGGGACAGATACGCAGTATTTT,CSPTGTDTQYF
.,TRBV11-2,TRBJ1-3,.,TGTGCCAGCAGCCCTCTTAGCTCTGGAAACACCATATATTTT,CASSPLSSGNTIYF
.,TRBV11-3,TRBJ2-1,.,TGTGCCAGCAGCTTAGATCCTATAGTGGCGGGACGATTTTCTTATGAGCAGTTCTTC,CASSLDPIVAGRFSYEQFF
few,TRBV10-3,TRBJ2-5,TRBD2,TGTGCCACCCAGGGACAGCTCCTAGCGGGATCAAGGACCCAGTACTTC,CATQGQLLAGSRTQYF
.,TRBV7-9,TRBJ2-3,.,TGTGCCAGCAGCCCACCGTTTTCCCCGGGGCCCCATACGCAGTATTTT,CASSPPFSPGPHTQYF
.,TRBV24-1,TRBJ2-1,.,TGTGCCACCTCGCTGGGGGGGGCACAAAACAATGAGCAGTTCTTC,CATSLGGAQNNEQFF
few,TRBV19,TRBJ1-2,.,TGTGCCAGTACAAAGGGACTGCGCATTTGGGGCTACACCTTC,CASTKGLRIWGYTF
.,TRBV20-1,TRBJ2-1,.,TGCAGTGCTTCGCACCGTGGCGCCGGCTCCTACAATGAGCAGTTCTTC,CSASHRGAGSYNEQFF
.,TRBV4-1,TRBJ2-3,.,TGCGCCAGCAGCCAAGTGTCCCACAGGCTCACAGATACGCAGTATTTT,CASSQVSHRLTDTQYF
few,TRBV7-7,TRBJ2-5,TRBD1,TGTGCCAGCAGCTCGGGACAGGGGAAGACCCAGTACTTC,CASSSGQGKTQYF
few,TRBV5-1,TRBJ2-3,.,TGCGCCAGCAGCTTGGCCCGGGTGGGGTCAAGCACAGATACGCAGTATTTT,CASSLARVGSSTDTQYF
.,TRBV5-1,TRBJ1-1,.,TGCGCCAGCAGCCCGGTTCCCCCGGGACCGAACACTGAAGCTTTCTTT,CASSPVPPGPNTEAFF
.,TRBV2,TRBJ2-4,.,TGTGCCAGCAGTGAAGGGGGTGGACAGAACATTCAGTACTTC,CASSEGGGQNIQYF
few,TRBV18,TRBJ2-5,.,TGTGCCAGCTCGGGCGAGGGAGAGACCCAGTACTTC,CASSGEGETQYF
few,TRBV7-9,TRBJ2-3,.,TGTGCCAGCTCAGGCGGGATCACAGATACGCAGTATTTT,CASSGGITDTQYF
.,TRBV6-5,TRBJ2-1,.,TGTGCCAGCAGTTACGAGGCAATCGGGTCCTACAATGAGCAGTTCTTC,CASSYEAIGSYNEQFF
.,TRBV25-1,TRBJ2-7,TRBD1,TGTGCCAGCAGTGAATTCGTCGCAGGGGGCTCCTACGAGCAGTACTTC,CASSEFVAGGSYEQYF
.,TRBV12-3/TRBV12-4,TRBJ2-1,TRBD2,TGTGCCAGCAGTTTGGGCGGGAGGGCCGGGTTCTTC,CASSLGGRAGFF
.,TRBV15,TRBJ1-5,TRBD1,TGTGCCACCAGCACAACAAAGACAGGGGGGCGAGGGCAGCCCCAGCATTTT,CATSTTKTGGRGQPQHF
.,TRBV28,TRBJ1-1,.,TGTGCCAGCAGTATAATGATGAACACTGAAGCTTTCTTT,CASSIMMNTEAFF